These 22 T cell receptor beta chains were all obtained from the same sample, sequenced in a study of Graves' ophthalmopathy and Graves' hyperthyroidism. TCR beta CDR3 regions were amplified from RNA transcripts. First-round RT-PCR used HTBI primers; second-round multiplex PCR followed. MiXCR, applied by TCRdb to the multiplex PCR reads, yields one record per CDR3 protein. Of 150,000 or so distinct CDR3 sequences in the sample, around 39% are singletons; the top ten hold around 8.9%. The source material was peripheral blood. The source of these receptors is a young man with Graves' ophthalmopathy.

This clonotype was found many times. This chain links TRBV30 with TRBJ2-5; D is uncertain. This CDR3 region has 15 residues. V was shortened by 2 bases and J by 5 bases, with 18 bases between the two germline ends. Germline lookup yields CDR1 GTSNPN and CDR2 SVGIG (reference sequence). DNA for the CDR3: TGTGCCTGGAGTAAGGAACGGGTTTTTGGCGAGACCCAGTACTTC. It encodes CAWSKERVFGETQYF.

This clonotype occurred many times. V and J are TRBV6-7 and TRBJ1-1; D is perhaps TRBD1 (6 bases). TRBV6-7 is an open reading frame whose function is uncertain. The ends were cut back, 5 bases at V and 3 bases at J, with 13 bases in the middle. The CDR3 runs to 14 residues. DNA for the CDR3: TGTGCCAGCAGTGGGGGCGAAGGGGACACTGAAGCTTTCTTT. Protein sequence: CASSGGEGDTEAFF.

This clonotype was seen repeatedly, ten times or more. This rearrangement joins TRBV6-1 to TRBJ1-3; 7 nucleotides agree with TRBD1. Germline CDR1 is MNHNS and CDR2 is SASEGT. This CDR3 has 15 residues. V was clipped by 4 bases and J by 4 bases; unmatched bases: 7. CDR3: CASSGVPGQGNTIYF. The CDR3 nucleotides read TGTGCCAGCAGTGGAGTTCCGGGACAGGGAAACACCATATATTTT.

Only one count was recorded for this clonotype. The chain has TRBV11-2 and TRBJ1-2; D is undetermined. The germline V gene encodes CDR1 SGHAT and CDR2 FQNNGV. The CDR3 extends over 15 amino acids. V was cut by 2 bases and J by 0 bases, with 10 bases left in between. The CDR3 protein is CASSLNRIANYGYTF. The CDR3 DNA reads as TGTGCCAGCAGCTTAAACCGGATAGCTAACTATGGCTACACCTTC. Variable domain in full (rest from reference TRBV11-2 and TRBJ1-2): EAGVAQSPRYKIIEKRQSVAFWCNPISGHATLYWYQQILGQGPKLLIQFQNNGVVDDSQLPKDRFSAERLKGVDSTLKIQPAKLEDSAVYLCASSLNRIANYGYTFGSGTRLTVV.

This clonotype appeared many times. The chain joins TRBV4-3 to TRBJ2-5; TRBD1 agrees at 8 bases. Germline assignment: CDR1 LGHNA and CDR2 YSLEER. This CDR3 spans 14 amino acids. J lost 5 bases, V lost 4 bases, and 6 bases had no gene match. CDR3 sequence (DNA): TGCGCCAGCAGCCGGGGACAGGATACGGAGACCCAGTACTTC. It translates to CASSRGQDTETQYF.

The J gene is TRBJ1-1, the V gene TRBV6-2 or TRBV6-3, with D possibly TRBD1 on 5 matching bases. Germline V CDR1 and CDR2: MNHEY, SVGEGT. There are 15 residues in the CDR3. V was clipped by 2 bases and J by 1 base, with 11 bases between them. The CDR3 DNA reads TGTGCCAGCAGTTACGGAGACGGGGGGAACACTGAAGCTTTCTTT. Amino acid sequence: CASSYGDGGNTEAFF.

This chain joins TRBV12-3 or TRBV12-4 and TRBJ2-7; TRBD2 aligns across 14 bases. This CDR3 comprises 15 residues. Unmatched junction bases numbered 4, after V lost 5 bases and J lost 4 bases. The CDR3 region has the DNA TGTGCCAGCAGTGTAAGACTAGCGGGAGGGTACGAGCAGTACTTC. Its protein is CASSVRLAGGYEQYF.

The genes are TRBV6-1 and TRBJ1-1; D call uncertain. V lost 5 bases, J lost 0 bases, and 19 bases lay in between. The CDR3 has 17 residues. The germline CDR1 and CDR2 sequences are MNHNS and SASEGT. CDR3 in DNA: TGTGCCAGCAGTCCCTACTCTCAGCTTCCCCTGAACACTGAAGCTTTCTTT. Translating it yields CASSPYSQLPLNTEAFF.

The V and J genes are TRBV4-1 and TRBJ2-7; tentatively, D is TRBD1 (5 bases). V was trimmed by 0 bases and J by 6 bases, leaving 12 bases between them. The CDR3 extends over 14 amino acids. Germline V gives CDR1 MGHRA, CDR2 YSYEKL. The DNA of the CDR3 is TGCGCCAGCAGCCAAGATCGAGCAGGGCTCGAGCAGTACTTC. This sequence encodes CASSQDRAGLEQYF.

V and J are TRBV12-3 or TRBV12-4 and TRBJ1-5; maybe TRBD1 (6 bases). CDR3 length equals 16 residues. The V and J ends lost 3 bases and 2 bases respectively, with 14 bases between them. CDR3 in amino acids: CASSFGGLVGNQPQHF. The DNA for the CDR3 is TGTGCCAGCAGTTTTGGGGGGCTCGTTGGCAATCAGCCCCAGCATTTT.

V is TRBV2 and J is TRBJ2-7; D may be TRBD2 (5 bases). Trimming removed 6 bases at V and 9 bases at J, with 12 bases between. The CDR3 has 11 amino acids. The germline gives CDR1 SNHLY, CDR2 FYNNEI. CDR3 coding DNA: TGTGCCAGCAGGTTAGGGAGCGCGCAGTACTTC. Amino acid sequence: CASRLGSAQYF.

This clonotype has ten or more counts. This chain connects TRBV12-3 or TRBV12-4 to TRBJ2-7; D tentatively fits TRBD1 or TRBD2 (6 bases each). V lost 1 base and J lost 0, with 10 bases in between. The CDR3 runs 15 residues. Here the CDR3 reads CASSLGRGGSYEQYF. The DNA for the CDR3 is TGTGCCAGCAGTTTAGGCAGGGGAGGCTCCTACGAGCAGTACTTC.

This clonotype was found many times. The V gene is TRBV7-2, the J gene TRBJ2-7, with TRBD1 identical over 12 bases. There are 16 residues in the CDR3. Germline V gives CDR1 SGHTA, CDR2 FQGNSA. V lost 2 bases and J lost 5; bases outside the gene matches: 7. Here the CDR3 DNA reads TGTGCCAGCAGCTTAATGTTCGGGACAGGGGGCAACGAGCAGTACTTC. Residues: CASSLMFGTGGNEQYF.

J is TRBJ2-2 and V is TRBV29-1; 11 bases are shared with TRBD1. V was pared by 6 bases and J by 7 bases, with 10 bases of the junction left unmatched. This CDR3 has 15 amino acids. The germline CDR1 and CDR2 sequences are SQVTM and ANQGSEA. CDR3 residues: CSVKTGTGGVGELFF. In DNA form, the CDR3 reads TGCAGCGTCAAGACCGGGACAGGGGGTGTCGGGGAGCTGTTTTTT.

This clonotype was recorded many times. The CDR3 loop reads CASSLGSGSPLHF. Written as DNA, the CDR3 is TGTGCCAGCAGTTTAGGATCGGGTTCACCCCTCCACTTT. The rearrangement uses TRBV28 and TRBJ1-6; D is uncertain. Germline V lookup: CDR1 MDHEN, CDR2 SYDVKM. V was trimmed by 2 bases and J by 9 bases, leaving 8 bases between them. The CDR3 covers 13 residues.

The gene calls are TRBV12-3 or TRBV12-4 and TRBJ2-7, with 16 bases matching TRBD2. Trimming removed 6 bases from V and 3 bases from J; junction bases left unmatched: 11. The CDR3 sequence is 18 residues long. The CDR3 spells CASSPLGTSGRALYEQYF. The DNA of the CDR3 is TGTGCCAGCAGCCCCTTAGGGACTAGCGGGAGGGCCCTCTACGAGCAGTACTTC.

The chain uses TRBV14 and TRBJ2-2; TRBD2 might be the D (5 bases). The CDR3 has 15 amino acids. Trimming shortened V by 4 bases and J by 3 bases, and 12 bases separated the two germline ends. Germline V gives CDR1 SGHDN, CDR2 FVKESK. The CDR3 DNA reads TGTGCCAGCAGCCCCGGACTCCCCGACACCGGGGAGCTGTTTTTT. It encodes CASSPGLPDTGELFF.

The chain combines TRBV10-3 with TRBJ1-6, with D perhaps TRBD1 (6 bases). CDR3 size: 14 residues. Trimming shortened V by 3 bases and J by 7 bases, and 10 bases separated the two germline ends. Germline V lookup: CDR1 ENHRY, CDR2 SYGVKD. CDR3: CAISESGANSPLHF. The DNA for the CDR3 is TGTGCCATCAGTGAATCGGGGGCCAATTCACCCCTCCACTTT.

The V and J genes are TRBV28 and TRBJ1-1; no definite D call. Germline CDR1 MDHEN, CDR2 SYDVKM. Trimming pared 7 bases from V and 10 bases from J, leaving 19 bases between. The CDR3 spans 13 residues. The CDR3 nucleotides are TGTGCCAGCACTCAATTGGGAGACAAAGGAGCTTTCTTT. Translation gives CASTQLGDKGAFF.

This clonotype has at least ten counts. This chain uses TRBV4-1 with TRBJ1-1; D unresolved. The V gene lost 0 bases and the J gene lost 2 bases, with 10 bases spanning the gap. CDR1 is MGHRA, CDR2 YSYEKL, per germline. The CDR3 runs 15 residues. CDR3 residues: CASSQDRAVNTEAFF. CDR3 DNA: TGCGCCAGCAGCCAAGATCGGGCAGTTAACACTGAAGCTTTCTTT.

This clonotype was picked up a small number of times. CDR3 in DNA: TGTGCCAGCAGCTATACCCGGACAGGCTACGAGCAGTACTTC. Protein sequence: CASSYTRTGYEQYF. The gene calls are TRBV6-2 or TRBV6-3 and TRBJ2-7; 7 bases agree with TRBD1. This CDR3 is 14 amino acids long. With V trimmed by 6 bases and J by 3 bases, 8 bases remained unmatched. CDR1 is MNHEY, CDR2 SVGEGT, per germline.

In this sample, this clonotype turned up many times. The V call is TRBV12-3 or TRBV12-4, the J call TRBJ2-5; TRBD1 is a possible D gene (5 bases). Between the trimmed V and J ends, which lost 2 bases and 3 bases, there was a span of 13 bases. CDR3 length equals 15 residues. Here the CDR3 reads CASSLLPGPEETQYF. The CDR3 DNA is TGTGCCAGCAGTTTATTGCCAGGGCCGGAAGAGACCCAGTACTTC.